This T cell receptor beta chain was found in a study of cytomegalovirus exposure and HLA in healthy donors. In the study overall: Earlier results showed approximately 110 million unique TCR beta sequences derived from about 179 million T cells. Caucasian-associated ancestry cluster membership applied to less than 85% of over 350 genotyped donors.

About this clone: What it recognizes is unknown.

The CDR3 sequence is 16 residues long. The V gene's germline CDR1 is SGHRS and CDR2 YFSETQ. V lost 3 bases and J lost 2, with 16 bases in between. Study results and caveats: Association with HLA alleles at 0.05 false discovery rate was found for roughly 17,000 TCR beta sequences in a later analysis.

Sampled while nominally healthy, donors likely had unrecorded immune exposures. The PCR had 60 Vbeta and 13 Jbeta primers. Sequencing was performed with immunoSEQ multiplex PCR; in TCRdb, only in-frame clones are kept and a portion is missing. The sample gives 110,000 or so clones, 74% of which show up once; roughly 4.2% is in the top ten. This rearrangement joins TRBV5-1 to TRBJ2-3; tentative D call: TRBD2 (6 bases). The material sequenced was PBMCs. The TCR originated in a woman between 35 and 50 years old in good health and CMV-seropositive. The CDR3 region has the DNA TGCGCCAGCAGCTGGGGTGGAGGGGTGGACACAGATACGCAGTATTTT. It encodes CASSWGGGVDTDTQYF. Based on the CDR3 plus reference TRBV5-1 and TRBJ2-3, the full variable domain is KAGVTQTPRYLIKTRGQQVTLSCSPISGHRSVSWYQQTPGQGLQFLFEYFSETQRNKGNFPGRFSGRQFSNSRSEMNVSTLELGDSALYLCASSWGGGVDTDTQYFGPGTRLTVL.